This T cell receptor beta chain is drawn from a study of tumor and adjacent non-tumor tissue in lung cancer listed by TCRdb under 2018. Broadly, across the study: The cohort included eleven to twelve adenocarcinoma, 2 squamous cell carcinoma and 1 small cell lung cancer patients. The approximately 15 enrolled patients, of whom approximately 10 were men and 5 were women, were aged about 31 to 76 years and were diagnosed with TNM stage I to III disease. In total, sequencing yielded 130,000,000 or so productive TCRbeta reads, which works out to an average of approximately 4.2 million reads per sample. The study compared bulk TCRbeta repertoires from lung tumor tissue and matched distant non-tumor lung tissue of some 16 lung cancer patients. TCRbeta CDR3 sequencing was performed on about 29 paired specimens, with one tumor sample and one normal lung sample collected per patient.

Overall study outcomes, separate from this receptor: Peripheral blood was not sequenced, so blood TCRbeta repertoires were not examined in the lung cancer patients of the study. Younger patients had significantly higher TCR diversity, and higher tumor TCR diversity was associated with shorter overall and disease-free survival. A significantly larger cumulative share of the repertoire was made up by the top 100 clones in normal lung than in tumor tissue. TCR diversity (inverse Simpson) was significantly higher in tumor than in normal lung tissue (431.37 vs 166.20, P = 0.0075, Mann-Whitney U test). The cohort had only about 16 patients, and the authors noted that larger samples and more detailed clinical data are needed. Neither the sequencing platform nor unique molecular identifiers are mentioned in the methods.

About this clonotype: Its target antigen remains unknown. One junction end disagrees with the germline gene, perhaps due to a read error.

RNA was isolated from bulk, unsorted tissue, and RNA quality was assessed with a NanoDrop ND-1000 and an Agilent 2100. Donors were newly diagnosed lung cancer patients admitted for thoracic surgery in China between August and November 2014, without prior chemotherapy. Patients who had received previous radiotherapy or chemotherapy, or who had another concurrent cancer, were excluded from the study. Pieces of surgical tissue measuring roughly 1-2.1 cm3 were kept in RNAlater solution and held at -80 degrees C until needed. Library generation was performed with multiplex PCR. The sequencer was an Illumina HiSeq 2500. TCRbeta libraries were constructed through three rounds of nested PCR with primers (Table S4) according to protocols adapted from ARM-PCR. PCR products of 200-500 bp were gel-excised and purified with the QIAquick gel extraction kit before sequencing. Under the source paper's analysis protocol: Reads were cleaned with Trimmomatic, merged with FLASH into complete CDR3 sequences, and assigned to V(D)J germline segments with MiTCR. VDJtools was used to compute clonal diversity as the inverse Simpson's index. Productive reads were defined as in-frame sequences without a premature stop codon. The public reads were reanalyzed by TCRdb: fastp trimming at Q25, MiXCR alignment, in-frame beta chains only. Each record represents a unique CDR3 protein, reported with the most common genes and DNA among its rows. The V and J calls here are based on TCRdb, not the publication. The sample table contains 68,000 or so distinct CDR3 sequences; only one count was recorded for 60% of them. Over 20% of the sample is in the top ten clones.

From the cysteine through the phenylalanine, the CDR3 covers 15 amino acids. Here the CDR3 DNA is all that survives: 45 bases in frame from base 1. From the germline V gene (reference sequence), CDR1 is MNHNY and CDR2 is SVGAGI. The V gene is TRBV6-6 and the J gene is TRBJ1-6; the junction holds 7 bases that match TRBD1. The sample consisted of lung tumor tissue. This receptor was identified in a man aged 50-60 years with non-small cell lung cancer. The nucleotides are TGTGCCAGCAGTTACGAGGGACAGAAAGGATCATCCCCCAACTTT. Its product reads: CASSYEGQKGSSPNF.